The rows below give T cell receptor beta chains drawn from one sample of a study of T cells after yellow fever vaccination. TCRdb re-called the 5' RACE reads with MiXCR, one entry per CDR3 protein. The sample lists some 130,000 distinct CDR3 sequences; 5% to 7.5% were seen once. Sequenced here: CD4+ T cells sorted from PBMCs, sampled 10 days after the yellow fever booster vaccination. Every receptor here comes from a man aged 25 to 40 who received the YFV17D yellow fever vaccine. The CDR3 runs from the conserved cysteine through the conserved F or W. A D gene is named only where the DNA matches it firmly. A clone size is listed for some rows: how often the clone was seen (once, few, many), or a class if it is expanded.

j_call d_call v_call clone_size cdr3_aa cdr3_nt
TRBJ2-7 NA TRBV7-9 many CASSPSIEQYF TGTGCCAGCAGCCCCTCTATTGAGCAGTACTTC
TRBJ2-1 TRBD2 TRBV20-1 NA CSARAGNSYNEQFF TGCAGTGCCAGAGCGGGGAACTCCTACAATGAGCAGTTCTTC
TRBJ2-3 NA TRBV18 many CASSLSVNPSTDTQYF TGTGCCAGCTCCCTTAGCGTCAACCCCTCCACAGATACGCAGTATTTT
TRBJ1-5 NA TRBV5-5 few CASRGGPTAHSNQPQHF TGTGCCAGCAGGGGGGGACCGACAGCTCATAGCAATCAGCCCCAGCATTTT
TRBJ2-7 NA TRBV7-2 many CASSLRFWGYEQYF TGTGCCAGCAGCTTACGTTTTTGGGGCTACGAGCAGTACTTC
TRBJ2-1 TRBD2 TRBV12-3/TRBV12-4 few CASTRELAGVEQFF TGTGCCAGCACCCGAGAGCTAGCGGGGGTAGAGCAGTTCTTC
TRBJ2-4 NA TRBV6-5 many CASSYSGSEVAKNIQYF TGTGCCAGCAGTTACTCGGGGAGCGAGGTAGCCAAAAACATTCAGTACTTC
TRBJ2-5 TRBD1 TRBV7-2 many CASSFDRGGETQYF TGTGCCAGCAGCTTTGACAGGGGAGGAGAGACCCAGTACTTC
TRBJ2-7 NA TRBV29-1 many CSGGKLDEQYF TGCAGCGGCGGGAAGTTGGACGAGCAGTACTTC
TRBJ2-7 TRBD1 TRBV5-4 NA CASSKGQGYEQYF TGTGCCAGCAGCAAGGGACAGGGGTACGAGCAGTACTTC
TRBJ2-1 NA TRBV7-9 many CASSSGEEEQFF TGTGCCAGCAGCTCAGGGGAGGAGGAGCAGTTCTTC
TRBJ2-1 NA TRBV12-3/TRBV12-4 many CASRSLWSDEFF TGTGCCAGCAGGTCCCTTTGGTCCGACGAGTTCTTC
TRBJ2-7 TRBD1 TRBV27 many CATNRGGGARPYEQYF TGTGCCACTAACAGGGGTGGGGGAGCCCGACCCTACGAGCAGTACTTC
TRBJ1-1 NA TRBV4-3 many CASSGGRNTEAFF TGCGCCAGCAGCGGGGGGAGAAACACTGAAGCTTTCTTT
TRBJ2-2 TRBD1 TRBV5-5 NA CAMGRGTGDTGELFF TGTGCCATGGGCCGCGGGACAGGGGACACCGGGGAGCTGTTTTTT
TRBJ2-7 TRBD2 TRBV5-1 NA CASSLGAGGNYEQYF TGCGCCAGCAGCTTGGGTGCGGGAGGGAACTACGAGCAGTACTTC
TRBJ2-7 NA TRBV28 many CASLEVGSYEQYF TGTGCCAGTTTAGAGGTAGGGTCCTACGAGCAGTACTTC
TRBJ2-1 NA TRBV5-6 many CASSSIAPTNYNEQFF TGTGCCAGCTCATCGATAGCGCCTACGAACTACAATGAGCAGTTCTTC
TRBJ2-5 NA TRBV20-1 many CSARASGTETQYF TGCAGTGCTAGAGCGTCGGGGACGGAGACCCAGTACTTC
TRBJ1-6 TRBD1 TRBV4-2 NA CASSQTGSNSPLHF TGTGCCAGCAGCCAGACAGGGTCCAATTCACCCCTCCACTTT
TRBJ2-7 TRBD2 TRBV24-1 NA CATSDPPHREVAYEQYF TGTGCCACCAGTGATCCACCACACCGGGAGGTCGCCTACGAGCAGTACTTC
TRBJ2-2 TRBD2 TRBV4-3 few CASSQGEGRANTGELFF TGCGCCAGCAGCCAAGGGGAGGGTAGAGCCAACACCGGGGAGCTGTTTTTT
TRBJ2-7 NA TRBV7-8 many CASSFSRKEEEQYF TGTGCCAGCAGCTTCAGCCGCAAGGAGGAAGAGCAGTACTTC
TRBJ2-3 TRBD1 TRBV27 many CASSPRGRADTQYF TGTGCCAGCAGTCCCAGGGGGCGAGCAGATACGCAGTATTTT
TRBJ2-5 NA TRBV10-3 many CAISERGQETQYF TGTGCCATCAGTGAGAGGGGTCAAGAGACCCAGTACTTC
TRBJ2-1 TRBD1 TRBV24-1 many CATSDWTGDDEQFF TGTGCCACCAGTGATTGGACAGGGGACGATGAGCAGTTCTTC
TRBJ2-3 TRBD2 TRBV27 many CASSKMGLAGVSTDTQYF TGTGCCAGCAGCAAAATGGGTTTAGCGGGGGTTAGCACAGATACGCAGTATTTT
TRBJ2-5 NA TRBV7-2 many CASSLARDRIKETQYF TGTGCCAGCAGCTTAGCGCGGGATAGGATTAAGGAGACCCAGTACTTC
TRBJ2-1 TRBD2 TRBV19 NA CASSLAGASWNEQFF TGTGCCAGTAGCCTAGCGGGAGCCTCCTGGAATGAGCAGTTCTTC
TRBJ2-2 TRBD2 TRBV7-2 NA CASSLGASGGTGELFF TGTGCCAGCAGCCTGGGGGCTAGCGGGGGGACCGGGGAGCTGTTTTTT
TRBJ1-2 NA TRBV7-9 many CASSFEKNYGYTF TGTGCCAGCAGCTTCGAGAAGAACTATGGCTACACCTTC
TRBJ2-1 NA TRBV20-1 many CSAPDQKTGNEQFF TGCAGTGCACCCGACCAGAAGACAGGTAATGAGCAGTTCTTC
TRBJ2-7 NA TRBV18 many CASSLPGVAREQYF TGTGCCAGCTCCCTCCCGGGGGTGGCCCGCGAGCAGTACTTC
TRBJ2-7 NA TRBV7-2 NA CASSSAPDDYEQYF TGTGCCAGCAGCTCGGCCCCCGACGACTACGAGCAGTACTTC
TRBJ1-3 NA TRBV7-9 NA CASSAVTVSGNTIYF TGTGCCAGCAGCGCGGTGACCGTCTCTGGAAACACCATATATTTT
TRBJ2-7 NA TRBV4-2 many CASSQSTPQPYEQYF TGTGCCAGCAGCCAAAGTACTCCACAGCCTTACGAGCAGTACTTC
TRBJ2-1 NA TRBV6-6 many CASLGTPGYEQFF TGTGCCAGCCTTGGGACCCCCGGGTATGAGCAGTTCTTC
TRBJ1-2 NA TRBV29-1 many CSVEVNYGYTF TGCAGCGTAGAGGTTAACTATGGCTACACCTTC
TRBJ2-1 NA TRBV7-9 many CASSLLGPPELFF TGTGCCAGCAGCTTACTAGGACCGCCGGAATTGTTCTTC
TRBJ1-1 NA TRBV9 few CASSNPTDRTIMNTEAFF TGTGCCAGCAGCAACCCTACGGACCGGACAATTATGAACACTGAAGCTTTCTTT
TRBJ2-7 TRBD1 TRBV29-1 few CSALRQGATYEQYF TGCAGCGCTCTTAGACAGGGGGCAACGTACGAGCAGTACTTC
TRBJ2-5 NA TRBV2 many CASSVYVNSETQYF TGTGCCAGCAGTGTTTATGTTAATTCGGAGACCCAGTACTTC
TRBJ2-4 TRBD2 TRBV3-1 many CASSQMGTSGMGKNIQYF TGTGCCAGCAGCCAGATGGGGACTAGCGGCATGGGCAAAAACATTCAGTACTTC
TRBJ2-5 NA TRBV7-9 many CASSPEGIGLSQETQYF TGTGCCAGCAGCCCAGAGGGCATCGGACTTTCTCAAGAGACCCAGTACTTC
TRBJ2-1 NA TRBV5-5 many CASRHQRGNEQFF TGTGCCAGCAGACACCAAAGGGGCAATGAGCAGTTCTTC
TRBJ2-5 NA TRBV6-4 few CASSDSRGAGRETQYF TGTGCCAGCAGTGACTCGAGAGGGGCTGGAAGGGAGACCCAGTACTTC
TRBJ2-2 TRBD1 TRBV5-1 many CASSSDRATGELFF TGCGCCAGCAGCTCGGACAGGGCCACCGGGGAGCTGTTTTTT
TRBJ2-5 NA TRBV6-5 few CASSYYYEKTQYF TGTGCCAGCAGTTACTACTACGAGAAGACCCAGTACTTC
TRBJ2-2 TRBD2 TRBV5-1 many CASTRTAGTSGANTGELFF TGCGCCAGCACCCGGACAGCCGGGACTAGCGGGGCGAACACCGGGGAGCTGTTTTTT
TRBJ2-3 NA TRBV4-3 many CASSQLVTDTQYF TGCGCCAGCAGCCAATTGGTGACAGATACGCAGTATTTT
TRBJ2-4 TRBD2 TRBV28 few CASSLLAGVNIQYF TGTGCCAGCAGTTTATTAGCGGGAGTAAACATTCAGTACTTC
TRBJ1-1 NA TRBV3-1 many CASSQVALGTEAFF TGTGCCAGCAGCCAAGTAGCCTTGGGCACTGAAGCTTTCTTT
TRBJ1-2 TRBD1 TRBV27 many CASSFSPQGGYGYTF TGTGCCAGCAGTTTTTCCCCACAGGGGGGCTATGGCTACACCTTC
TRBJ2-1 TRBD2 TRBV12-3/TRBV12-4 NA CASSPGLAGANLNEQFF TGTGCCAGCAGCCCGGGACTAGCGGGAGCCAACCTGAATGAGCAGTTCTTC
TRBJ1-2 NA TRBV7-9 many CASSLRGSWGYTF TGTGCCAGCAGCTTGCGTGGGAGCTGGGGCTACACCTTC
TRBJ2-1 TRBD2 TRBV20-1 NA CSARLRRLAGLPSFIEQFF TGCAGTGCTAGACTAAGACGGCTAGCGGGACTCCCTTCCTTCATAGAGCAGTTCTTC
TRBJ2-7 TRBD2 TRBV7-2 many CASSLDASGRAYEQYF TGTGCCAGCAGCTTAGACGCTAGCGGGAGGGCCTACGAGCAGTACTTC